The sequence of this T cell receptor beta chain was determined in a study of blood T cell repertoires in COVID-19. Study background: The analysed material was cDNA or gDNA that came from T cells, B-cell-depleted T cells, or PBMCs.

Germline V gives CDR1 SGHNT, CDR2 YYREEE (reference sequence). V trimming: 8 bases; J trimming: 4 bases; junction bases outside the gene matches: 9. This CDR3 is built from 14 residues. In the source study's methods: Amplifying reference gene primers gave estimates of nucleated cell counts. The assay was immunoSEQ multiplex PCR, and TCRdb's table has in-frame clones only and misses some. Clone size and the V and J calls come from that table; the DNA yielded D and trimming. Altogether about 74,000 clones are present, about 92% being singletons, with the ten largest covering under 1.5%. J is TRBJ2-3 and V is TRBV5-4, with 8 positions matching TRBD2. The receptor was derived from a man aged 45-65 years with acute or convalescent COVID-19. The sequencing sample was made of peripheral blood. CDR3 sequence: CASTIGGAPDTQYF. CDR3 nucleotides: TGTGCCAGTACGATCGGGGGGGCCCCAGATACGCAGTATTTT.